The 25 T cell receptor beta chains reported below all come from one sample, sequenced in a study of TIL therapy for anti-PD-1-resistant metastatic lung cancer. Time point given: pre-treatment sample, taken before nivolumab and TIL therapy. This was the immunoSEQ v3 assay. TCRdb's table, derived via immunoSEQ multiplex PCR, lists solely in-frame clones and lacks some. The sample includes tens of thousands of clones, under 75% seen only once; the top ten take 6.6%. The starting material was blood, obtained at baseline. These receptors all stem from a person aged 25 to 80 with non-small cell lung cancer.

The CDR3 nucleotides read TGCGCCAGCAGCTTGGCGGGGACTAGCGGGAGTGTCTCCTACAATGAGCAGTTCTTC. Its translation: CASSLAGTSGSVSYNEQFF. The genes are TRBV5-1 and TRBJ2-1, with 14 nucleotides matching TRBD2. The germline CDR1 and CDR2 sequences are SGHRS and YFSETQ. After removal of 0 bases from V and 0 bases from J, the junction contained 5 bases not matched to a gene. The CDR3 is made up of 19 amino acids. Supplemented by reference TRBV5-1 and TRBJ2-1, the full variable domain reads KAGVTQTPRYLIKTRGQQVTLSCSPISGHRSVSWYQQTPGQGLQFLFEYFSETQRNKGNFPGRFSGRQFSNSRSEMNVSTLELGDSALYLCASSLAGTSGSVSYNEQFFGPGTRLTVL.

V gene TRBV7-8 combines with J gene TRBJ2-5; D is possibly TRBD1 (5 bases). Between the trimmed V and J ends, which lost 5 bases and 5 bases, there was a span of 18 bases. This CDR3 is built from 15 residues. CDR1 and CDR2 (germline): SGHVS, FQNEAQ. The CDR3 protein is CASSPLPASGETQYF. In nucleotides, the CDR3 is TGTGCCAGCAGCCCACTCCCGGCATCAGGGGAGACCCAGTACTTC.

This clone was detected a few times. V usage is TRBV2 and J usage is TRBJ1-2; no firm D call. The germline V and J ends were trimmed by 2 bases and 8 bases, with 12 bases remaining between them. The germline gives CDR1 SNHLY, CDR2 FYNNEI. This CDR3 region has 13 residues. The CDR3: CASSEFTTGGYTF. CDR3 bases: TGTGCCAGCAGTGAATTTACAACGGGAGGCTACACCTTC.

The chain recombines TRBV7-2 with TRBJ1-1; no clear D. Trimming shortened V by 5 bases and J by 0 bases, and 10 bases separated the two germline ends. Per germline, CDR1 SGHTA and CDR2 FQGNSA. The CDR3 has 14 amino acids. The CDR3 DNA follows: TGTGCCAGCAGCCCAGCGGTTGTGAACACTGAAGCTTTCTTT. Translated, it gives CASSPAVVNTEAFF. The full variable domain, with the rest looked up from reference TRBV7-2 and TRBJ1-1, is GAGVSQSPSNKVTEKGKDVELRCDPISGHTALYWYRQSLGQGLEFLIYFQGNSAPDKSGLPSDRFSAERTGGSVSTLTIQRTQQEDSAVYLCASSPAVVNTEAFFGQGTRLTVV.

The chain couples TRBV5-1 to TRBJ2-5, with a possible D match to TRBD2 (5 bases). The V end was cut by 0 bases, the J end by 3 bases, with 12 bases between. The CDR3 loop spans 15 amino acids. From germline, CDR1 is SGHRS and CDR2 YFSETQ. CDR3 sequence (DNA): TGCGCCAGCAGCTTGGGCCGCCTGGGAGAAGAGACCCAGTACTTC. As protein: CASSLGRLGEETQYF.

The V call is TRBV5-1, the J call TRBJ2-7; 12 bases map to TRBD2. The V gene's germline CDR1 is SGHRS and CDR2 YFSETQ. This CDR3 region has 14 residues. Trimming removed 0 bases from V and 5 bases from J; junction bases left unmatched: 0. CDR3 loop: CASSLGLAGDEQYF. The CDR3 DNA is TGCGCCAGCAGCTTGGGACTAGCGGGAGACGAGCAGTACTTC.

This chain links TRBV7-9 with TRBJ1-1; D gene ambiguous. V was trimmed by 5 bases and J by 1 base, leaving 23 bases between them. The CDR3 is made up of 18 amino acids. CDR1 is SEHNR, CDR2 FQNEAQ, per germline (reference sequence). As DNA, the CDR3 is TGTGCCAGCAGCCCCCCAAAGGGCTCCGGTTCTTCGAACACTGAAGCTTTCTTT. Translated: CASSPPKGSGSSNTEAFF.

The chain carries TRBV28 and TRBJ2-5, with D perhaps assigned TRBD1 or TRBD2 (5 bases each). This CDR3 comprises 12 residues. Germline values: CDR1 MDHEN, CDR2 SYDVKM. V shed 6 bases and J shed 5 bases, with 10 bases lying between them. The CDR3 DNA sequence: TGTGCCAGCAGGGCCTGGGGGGAGACCCAGTACTTC. Translation gives CASRAWGETQYF.

The V call is TRBV30, the J call TRBJ1-5; D unclear. Trimming stripped 1 base from V and 5 bases from J, with 9 bases between. CDR1 GTSNPN and CDR2 SVGIG come from the germline V gene (reference sequence). The CDR3 length is 13 residues. The CDR3 nucleotides read TGTGCCTGGAGTGAGCGGAACGATCAGCCCCAGCATTTT. As protein: CAWSERNDQPQHF.

The chain carries TRBV28 and TRBJ2-1, with D uncertain. Per germline, CDR1 MDHEN and CDR2 SYDVKM. The CDR3 covers 14 residues. Trimming pared 4 bases from V and 3 bases from J, leaving 10 bases between. The DNA of the CDR3 is TGTGCCAGCAGTTCCCCCGGAGACTACAATGAGCAGTTCTTC. This sequence encodes CASSSPGDYNEQFF.

A few counts support this clone. CDR3 loop: CASSLRDRDQPQHF. Here the CDR3 DNA reads TGTGCCAGTAGTCTCCGGGACAGGGATCAGCCCCAGCATTTT. The rearrangement joins TRBV19 to TRBJ1-5; 9 nucleotides align to TRBD1. The length of the CDR3 is 14 residues. Germline CDR1 is LNHDA and CDR2 is SQIVND (reference sequence). With V trimmed by 5 bases and J by 5 bases, 4 bases remained unmatched.

This rearrangement joins TRBV29-1 to TRBJ1-1, with D possibly TRBD1 on 6 matching bases. This CDR3 has 12 amino acids. Germline CDR1 SQVTM, CDR2 ANQGSEA. The germline V and J ends were trimmed by 0 bases and 11 bases, with 13 bases remaining between them. Here the CDR3 DNA reads TGCAGCGTTGAAGAGGGACACCCGCAGGCTTTCTTT. Translating gives CSVEEGHPQAFF.

V usage is TRBV27 and J usage is TRBJ2-5, with D possibly TRBD1 on 6 matching bases. V was cut by 0 bases and J by 4 bases, with 6 bases left in between. The CDR3 has 13 residues. Germline values: CDR1 MNHEY, CDR2 SMNVEV (reference sequence). In DNA, the CDR3 is TGTGCCAGCAGTTTATCACAGGGAGAGACCCAGTACTTC. This codes for CASSLSQGETQYF.

This chain joins TRBV10-3 and TRBJ2-1; 9 positions agree with TRBD1. V dropped 2 bases and J dropped 6; count of bases not matched to a gene: 2. The CDR3 runs to 14 residues. Germline CDR1 and CDR2: ENHRY and SYGVKD. CDR3 nucleotide sequence: TGTGCCATCAGTGAGCCGACAGGGGGCAATGAGCAGTTCTTC. Protein: CAISEPTGGNEQFF.

The genes are TRBV4-1 and TRBJ2-1, with a weak D call TRBD1 (6 bases). There are 15 residues in the CDR3. The germline V gene has CDR1 MGHRA and CDR2 YSYEKL. Trimming took 0 bases from V and 0 from J, leaving 6 bases between them. The CDR3 region has the DNA TGCGCCAGCAGCCAAGAGACAGGCTCCTACAATGAGCAGTTCTTC. Protein sequence: CASSQETGSYNEQFF.

The chain is built from TRBV6-4 and TRBJ2-3; a possible D gene is TRBD2 (5 bases). Trimming pared 5 bases from V and 11 bases from J, leaving 17 bases between. Looked up from germline, CDR1 is MRHNA and CDR2 is SNTAGT. CDR3 length equals 13 residues. The CDR3 sequence: CASSLGSGNRQYF. The CDR3, as DNA: TGTGCCAGCAGTTTGGGGAGTGGCAATCGGCAGTATTTT.

The chain carries TRBV19 and TRBJ2-3, with a weak D call TRBD2 (6 bases). The CDR3 sequence is 16 residues long. Germline CDR1 and CDR2: LNHDA and SQIVND (reference sequence). The V end was cut by 1 base, the J end by 4 bases, with 15 bases between. This chain's CDR3 is CASSIGPEPGADTQYF. The DNA for the CDR3 is TGTGCCAGTAGTATAGGTCCAGAACCGGGAGCAGATACGCAGTATTTT.

Here the CDR3 DNA reads TGCGCCAGCAGCCAAGAAGGGCTCAGCGGGAGGGCCCGAACCGGGGAGCTGTTTTTT. It specifies CASSQEGLSGRARTGELFF. The chain joins TRBV4-1 to TRBJ2-2; 10 bases align to TRBD2. Per germline, CDR1 MGHRA and CDR2 YSYEKL. V gave up 0 bases and J gave up 5 bases; unmatched junction bases: 12. This CDR3 is built from 19 residues.

The chain carries TRBV7-2 and TRBJ2-7; D is uncertain. V lost 5 bases and J 2 bases, leaving 10 bases between the germline ends. Germline V gene lookup returns CDR1 SGHTA and CDR2 FQGNSA. The CDR3 covers 13 residues. The DNA for the CDR3 is TGTGCCAGCAGCGGCCTTGGAACCTACGAGCAGTACTTC. This encodes CASSGLGTYEQYF.

This chain links TRBV18 with TRBJ2-5, with D possibly being TRBD1 or TRBD2 (5 bases each). Looked up from germline, CDR1 is KGHSH and CDR2 is LQKENI. V lost 8 bases and J lost 1, with 20 bases in between. The CDR3 spans 16 residues. The CDR3 nucleotides read TGTGCCAGCACACGTACTCCGGGGCCCCCCCAAGAGACCCAGTACTTC. Translation gives CASTRTPGPPQETQYF. Drawing the rest from reference TRBV18 and TRBJ2-5, the complete variable domain is NAGVMQNPRHLVRRRGQEARLRCSPMKGHSHVYWYRQLPEEGLKFMVYLQKENIIDESGMPKERFSAEFPKEGPSILRIQQVVRGDSAAYFCASTRTPGPPQETQYFGPGTRLLVL.

V and J are TRBV11-3 and TRBJ2-1, with 16 positions matching TRBD2. V shed 4 bases, J shed 10 bases, and the junction held 4 bases outside the gene matches. CDR3 length: 15 residues. Germline CDR1 and CDR2: SGHNT and YENEEA. DNA of the CDR3: TGTGCCAGCAGCTCGGGACTAGCGGGAGGGTACGAGCAGTTCTTC. Translating it yields CASSSGLAGGYEQFF. Full variable domain (rest looked up from reference TRBV11-3 and TRBJ2-1): EAGVVQSPRYKIIEKKQPVAFWCNPISGHNTLYWYLQNLGQGPELLIRYENEEAVDDSQLPKDRFSAERLKGVDSTLKIQPAELGDSAVYLCASSSGLAGGYEQFFGPGTRLTVL.

The chain employs TRBV7-2 and TRBJ2-4; D possibly matches TRBD1 or TRBD2 (6 bases each). Trimming stripped 3 bases from V and 9 bases from J, with 15 bases between. The CDR3 contains 14 residues. Germline CDR1 reads SGHTA; CDR2 reads FQGNSA. CDR3 in amino acids: CASSFRGRGSIQYF. The CDR3 coding sequence is TGTGCCAGCAGCTTCCGGGGGCGAGGATCCATTCAGTACTTC.

V is TRBV27 and J is TRBJ2-5, with 7 bases lining up with TRBD2. This CDR3 comprises 16 residues. Germline CDR1 MNHEY, CDR2 SMNVEV (reference sequence). With V trimmed by 3 bases and J by 0 bases, 7 bases remained unmatched. The CDR3 protein is CASSFKAGTYQETQYF. The CDR3 DNA follows: TGTGCCAGCAGTTTCAAAGCGGGAACGTACCAAGAGACCCAGTACTTC.

This clone appeared a single time. CDR3: CASSMDPTGELFF. The CDR3 DNA sequence: TGCGCCAGCAGCATGGACCCCACCGGGGAGCTGTTTTTT. The V gene is TRBV5-1, the J gene TRBJ2-2; D is uncertain. Germline-derived CDR1 and CDR2 are SGHRS and YFSETQ. Trimming left V 4 bases short and J 4 bases short, with 8 bases between. The CDR3 consists of 13 residues.

This chain uses TRBV2 with TRBJ2-7, with D perhaps matching TRBD1 (5 bases). V lost 4 bases and J 3 bases, leaving 13 bases between the germline ends. Germline V gene data show CDR1 as SNHLY and CDR2 as FYNNEI. This CDR3 comprises 14 residues. The chain's CDR3 is CASSVRGRDYEQYF. In DNA, the CDR3 is TGTGCCAGCAGTGTAAGGGGCCGTGACTACGAGCAGTACTTC.